A selection of T cell receptor beta chains follows, all from one sample in a study of cytotoxic CD8 clonotypes in ibrutinib-treated CLL. Clones were read by immunoSEQ multiplex PCR, and TCRdb kept only the in-frame ones, dropping some. The repertoire holds some 130,000 clones, with approximately 80% as singletons. Specimen: PBMCs, collected after 24 months of ibrutinib treatment. These receptors were taken from a human donor with chronic lymphocytic leukemia. The CDR3 runs from the conserved cysteine through the conserved F or W. D genes are given only for firm matches. Size values are once, few and many counts, or a class for expanded clones, and some rows have none.

TRBJ2-3 | TRBV6-6 | TRBD1 | NA | TGTGCCAGCACCCAGGGCAGGGGGCCTACAGATACGCAGTATTTT | CASTQGRGPTDTQYF
TRBJ2-7 | TRBV11-2 | TRBD2 | NA | TGTGCCAGCAGTTCCATTCGGGGGGGCGCGTACGAGCAGTACTTC | CASSSIRGGAYEQYF
TRBJ2-5 | TRBV1 | NA | NA | TGCACCAGCAGCCAAGAGCCCAGGGGATCACAAGAGACCCAGTACTTC | CTSSQEPRGSQETQYF
TRBJ1-2 | TRBV5-6 | NA | NA | TGTGCCAGCAGCTCGACAGGCGATGGCTACACCTTC | CASSSTGDGYTF
TRBJ2-7 | TRBV16 | NA | once | TGTGCCAGCAGCCACCGGACAGTGGCTTCCTACGAGCAGTACTTC | CASSHRTVASYEQYF
TRBJ2-2 | TRBV4-3 | TRBD1 | NA | TGCGCCAGCAGCCAGGACAGGTTCCCCGGGGAGCTGTTTTTT | CASSQDRFPGELFF
TRBJ1-2 | TRBV7-9 | NA | few | TGTGCCAGCAGCCCCGGGATGCATGGCTACACCTTC | CASSPGMHGYTF
TRBJ2-2 | TRBV6-6 | NA | once | TGTGCCAGCAGTTACCTCCGAAGAGACTTCGGGGAGCTGTTTTTT | CASSYLRRDFGELFF
TRBJ1-6 | TRBV10-3 | NA | NA | TGTGCCATCAGTGCAGGGCCCTATTCACCCCTCCACTTT | CAISAGPYSPLHF
TRBJ2-3 | TRBV30 | TRBD2 | NA | TGTGCCTGGAGTGGATCTAGCGGGGGGGGCACAGATACGCAGTATTTT | CAWSGSSGGGTDTQYF
TRBJ1-2 | TRBV30 | TRBD1 | NA | TGTGCCTGGAGTGTACGATTAGGGGACAGCCAGCATGGCTACACCTTC | CAWSVRLGDSQHGYTF
TRBJ2-3 | TRBV5-1 | TRBD1 | NA | TGCGCCAGCAGCAGGGATAGGGCCGGGACAGGGGGCACAGATACGCAGTATTTT | CASSRDRAGTGGTDTQYF
TRBJ1-1 | TRBV19 | NA | NA | TGTGCCAGTAGTATCGGTCCACCAGGGCGCACTGAAGCTTTCTTT | CASSIGPPGRTEAFF
TRBJ1-5 | TRBV7-2 | NA | NA | TGTGCCAGCAGCTTAAACGCGGAGACTCAGCCCCAGCATTTT | CASSLNAETQPQHF
TRBJ2-2 | TRBV28 | NA | once | TGTGCCAGCAACCACAGGAACACCGGGGAGCTGTTTTTT | CASNHRNTGELFF
TRBJ1-4 | TRBV28 | NA | NA | TGTGCCAGCGGGGGGCTCGGGGAAAAACTGTTTTTT | CASGGLGEKLFF
TRBJ1-2 | TRBV6-6 | TRBD1 | once | TGTGCCAGCAGTTACGGTAGGGGGCTTGGCTATGGCTACACCTTC | CASSYGRGLGYGYTF
TRBJ2-7 | TRBV5-1 | NA | NA | TGCGCCAGCACGAGAGAAGACAGGAGGGACGAGCAGTACTTC | CASTREDRRDEQYF
TRBJ1-1 | TRBV5-1 | NA | NA | TGCGCCAGCAGCTTGGGTGACCCAGGGTGGGAAGCTTTCTTT | CASSLGDPGWEAFF
TRBJ1-3 | TRBV7-9 | NA | NA | TGTGCCAGCAGCATAAGAGGGACGAGTCTGGGAACTGGAAACACCATATATTTT | CASSIRGTSLGTGNTIYF
TRBJ2-5 | TRBV5-4 | TRBD1 | NA | TGTGCCAGCAGCCGGGACAGTCTAGAAGAGACCCAGTACTTC | CASSRDSLEETQYF
TRBJ1-1 | TRBV18 | TRBD1 | NA | TGTGCCAGCTCAAGGTCCGGGACAGCTGAAGCTTTCTTT | CASSRSGTAEAFF
TRBJ2-7 | TRBV2 | NA | NA | TGTGCCAGCAGAGACCAAACCGCTAGCTCCTACGAGCAGTACTTC | CASRDQTASSYEQYF
TRBJ1-5 | TRBV6-5 | TRBD1 | few | TGTGCCAGCAGGCCGACAGGGGAACGTCAGCCCCAGCATTTT | CASRPTGERQPQHF
TRBJ2-5 | TRBV2 | NA | few | TGTGCCAGCAGTTCCGATGGCCAAGAGACCCAGTACTTC | CASSSDGQETQYF
TRBJ2-3 | TRBV7-2 | TRBD1 | NA | TGTGCCAGCAGCTTTACAGGGGAACATACGCAGTATTTT | CASSFTGEHTQYF
TRBJ1-5 | TRBV28 | NA | once | TGTGCCAGCAGTCCCGGCGGGTCTACCCATCAGCCCCAGCATTTT | CASSPGGSTHQPQHF
TRBJ2-7 | TRBV7-2 | NA | NA | TGTGCCAGCAGCCCCTACGCGGGGTCCTGGGAGCAGTACTTC | CASSPYAGSWEQYF
TRBJ1-1 | TRBV27 | NA | NA | TGTGCCAGCAGTTTGGGCAGGATGGGCACTGAAGCTTTCTTT | CASSLGRMGTEAFF
TRBJ2-3 | TRBV5-6 | TRBD2 | NA | TGTGCCAGCAGCCCGGGACTAGCGACAGATACGCAGTATTTT | CASSPGLATDTQYF
TRBJ1-6 | TRBV10-3 | NA | NA | TGTGCCATCAGTGAGTTGGGGGGGGAGAATTCACCCCTCCACTTT | CAISELGGENSPLHF
TRBJ2-2 | TRBV14 | NA | NA | TGTGCCAGCAGCCCCCCACTCGGGGCAGGGCTTCTTGAGCTGTTTTTT | CASSPPLGAGLLELFF
TRBJ1-6 | TRBV6-5 | NA | NA | TGTGCCAGCAACCGTGGGACACAGAATTCACCCCTCCACTTT | CASNRGTQNSPLHF
TRBJ2-5 | TRBV2 | TRBD1 | NA | TGTGCCAGCAGTGAAGACAGGGGGAGGGAGACCCAGTACTTC | CASSEDRGRETQYF
TRBJ2-7 | TRBV28 | TRBD1 | NA | TGTGCCAGCAGTGACCCGGGACAGACCTACGAGCAGTACTTC | CASSDPGQTYEQYF
TRBJ1-1 | TRBV9 | NA | NA | TGTGCCAGCAGCCCACCCCGAGGGGGTGTAGACACTGAAGCTTTCTTT | CASSPPRGGVDTEAFF
TRBJ2-7 | TRBV9 | NA | NA | TGTGCCAGCAGCGCCAATTCGCACGAGCAGTACTTC | CASSANSHEQYF
TRBJ2-7 | TRBV6-1 | TRBD1 | NA | TGTGCCAGCAGTTCTATTGGGACAGGCGAGCAGTACTTC | CASSSIGTGEQYF
TRBJ2-7 | TRBV7-2 | NA | NA | TGTGCCAGCAGGGGACACTACGAGCAGTACTTC | CASRGHYEQYF
TRBJ1-2 | TRBV28 | NA | few | TGTGCCAGCAGCCGGGGGGGCAGGAACTATGGCTACACCTTC | CASSRGGRNYGYTF
TRBJ2-7 | TRBV30 | TRBD1 | NA | TGTGCCTGGAGGGCCCAGGGGGAAACCTACGAGCAGTACTTC | CAWRAQGETYEQYF